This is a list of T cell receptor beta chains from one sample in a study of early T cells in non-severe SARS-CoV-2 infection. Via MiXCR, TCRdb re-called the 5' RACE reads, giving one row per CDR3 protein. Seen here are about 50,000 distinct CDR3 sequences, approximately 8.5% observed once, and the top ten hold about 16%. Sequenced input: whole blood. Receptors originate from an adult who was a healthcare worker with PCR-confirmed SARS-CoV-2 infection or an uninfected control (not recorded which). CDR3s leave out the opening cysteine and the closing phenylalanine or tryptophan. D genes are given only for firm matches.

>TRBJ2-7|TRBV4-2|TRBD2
ASSQTFSGTHSYEQY
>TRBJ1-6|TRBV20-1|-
SASRTESNSPLH
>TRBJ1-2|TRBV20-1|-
SARPGNYGYT
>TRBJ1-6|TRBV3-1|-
ASSYRTAANSPLH
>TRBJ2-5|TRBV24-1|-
ATSDIVLETQY
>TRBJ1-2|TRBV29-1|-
SVEGQGIHT
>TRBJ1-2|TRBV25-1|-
ASSEWAEPYGYT
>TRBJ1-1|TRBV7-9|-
ASRRTTEAF
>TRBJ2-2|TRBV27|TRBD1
ASSSWGTDTGELF
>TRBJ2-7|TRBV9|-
ASSQTSPDEQY
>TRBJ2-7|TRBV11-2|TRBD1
ASSPGTGSYEQY
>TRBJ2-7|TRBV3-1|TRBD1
ASSQTGQGTHEQY
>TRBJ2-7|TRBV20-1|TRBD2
SVFEAGGAEQY
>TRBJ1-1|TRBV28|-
ASSPTRKTVWGAF
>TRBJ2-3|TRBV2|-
ASTFGEVNTQY
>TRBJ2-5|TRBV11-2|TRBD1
ASSLWIRQGSQETQY
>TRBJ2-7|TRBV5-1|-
ASSLESTPSYEQY
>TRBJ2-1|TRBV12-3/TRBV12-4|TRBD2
ASSRSGRAFYNEQF
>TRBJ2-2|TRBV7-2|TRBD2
ASSLGNRAGGGELF
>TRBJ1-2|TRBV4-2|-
ASSQVEQDQSL
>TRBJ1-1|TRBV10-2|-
ASTPPGLNTEAF
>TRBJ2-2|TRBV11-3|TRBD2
ASSPSRGLASTGELF
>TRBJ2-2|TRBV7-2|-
ASRPQAGQIGELF
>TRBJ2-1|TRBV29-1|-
SVEDLGNEQF
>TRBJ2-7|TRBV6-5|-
ASRDISSYEQY
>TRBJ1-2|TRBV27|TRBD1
ASKRQGFGLHSYT
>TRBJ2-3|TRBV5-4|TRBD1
ASSPDRVRTDTQY
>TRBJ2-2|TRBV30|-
AWSHSTGELF
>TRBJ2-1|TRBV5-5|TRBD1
ASSADIRRQGGWTYNEQF
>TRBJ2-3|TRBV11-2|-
ASSHGGTQY
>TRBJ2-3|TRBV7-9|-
ASSPDRDTQY
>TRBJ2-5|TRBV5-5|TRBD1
ASSLTGAQETQY
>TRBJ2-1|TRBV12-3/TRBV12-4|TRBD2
ASRSGTSGRNEQF
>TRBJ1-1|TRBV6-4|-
ASSAAGGTEAF
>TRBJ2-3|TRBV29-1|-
SAETVTDTQY
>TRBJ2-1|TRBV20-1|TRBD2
SAKAGITYNEQF
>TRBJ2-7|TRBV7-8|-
ASSPPLAGPTEQY
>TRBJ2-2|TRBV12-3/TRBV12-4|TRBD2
ASSPWTSGSTGELF
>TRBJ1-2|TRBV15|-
ATSRDLGRDYGYT
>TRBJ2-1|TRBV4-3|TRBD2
ASSRSGTSGTYNEQF
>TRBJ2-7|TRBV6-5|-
ASSYSPGISYEQY
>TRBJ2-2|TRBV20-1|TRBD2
SARGLAGGYHGELF
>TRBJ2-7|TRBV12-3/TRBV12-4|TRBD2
ASSRTSSEQY
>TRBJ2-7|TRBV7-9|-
ATQLAAYEQY
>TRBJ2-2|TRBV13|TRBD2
ASSSASGLRTGELF